Detailed here is one T cell receptor beta chain. No cognate antigen has been identified for it. No per-base quality is available; no much larger clone lies one base away. Libraries were built with PCR. Sequencing relied on an Illumina HiSeq 2500. TCR library preparation used molecular barcoding, with unique molecular identifiers applied to normalize quantification of the TCRbeta repertoire. The raw public data were reprocessed by TCRdb itself: fastp quality trimming at Q25, MiXCR clonotype calling, in-frame beta chains only. Each CDR3 protein gets just one entry, which takes the most common genes and DNA from the rows behind it. The sample data list some 150,000 distinct CDR3 sequences, and roughly 9% of these were observed just once. The ten largest clones represent 15% to 20% of the sample. The CDR3 runs 13 amino acids, cysteine and phenylalanine included. Here the CDR3 DNA is all that survives: 39 bases in frame from base 1. V and J lose 1 base and 2 bases, and a span of 6 bases separates them. The germline V gene provides CDR1 SGHRS and CDR2 YFSETQ.

This sample stems from a study of T-cell reconstitution after alpha-beta-depleted transplantation in children listed by TCRdb under 2016. About the investigation overall: T-cell immune reconstitution after TCRalphabeta/CD19-depleted allogeneic hematopoietic cell transplantation in children was quantitatively tracked in the study by means of TCR repertoire profiling. What the study reported, not specific to this receptor: The high TCRbeta diversity at day 60 in some patients was ascribed to recipient T cells and intrathymic progenitors that had survived conditioning. About two months after transplant, the apparently early recovery of alphabetaT-cell counts reportedly depended on just several hundred clones that had expanded rapidly and came from non-depleted graft cells. Over the following months the frequencies of hyperexpanded clones went down, and after one year T-cell counts and TCRbeta diversity were mostly credited to newly produced T cells.

Sample treatment or condition, as interpreted from the label and publication: allogeneic hematopoietic cell transplantation with graft depleted of TCRalphabeta T cells and CD19 B cells. Transplant recipients were children who received TCRalphabeta/CD19-depleted allogeneic hematopoietic cell grafts. This sequence uses TRBV5-1 and TRBJ1-2; a confident D gene designation cannot be given. The receptor's source is a female patient younger than 10 who had a stem cell transplant for congenital amegakaryocytic thrombocytopenia, so the T cells may come from the graft donor. The sample here was PBMCs, mostly from graft donor cells, taken 180 days after TCRalphabeta/CD19-depleted stem cell transplant. The DNA sequence is given as TGCGCCAGCAGCTTGTCCATAAACTATGGCTACACCTTC. This gives the protein CASSLSINYGYTF. Reference TRBV5-1 and TRBJ1-2 genes cover what lies past the CDR3, so the full variable domain is KAGVTQTPRYLIKTRGQQVTLSCSPISGHRSVSWYQQTPGQGLQFLFEYFSETQRNKGNFPGRFSGRQFSNSRSEMNVSTLELGDSALYLCASSLSINYGYTFGSGTRLTVV.